A single sample gave rise to the 29 T cell receptor beta chains below, sequenced in a study of cytomegalovirus exposure and HLA in healthy donors. Generated by immunoSEQ multiplex PCR, the TCRdb table keeps only in-frame clones and is missing some. The data hold some 250,000 clones, with roughly 89% observed a single time. The source material was PBMCs. The receptors shown here come from a woman aged 18 to 35 in good health and CMV-seronegative.

The chain uses TRBV6-8 and TRBJ1-1; D possibly corresponds to TRBD1 (6 bases). The CDR3 totals 16 residues. Germline V lookup: CDR1 MNHGY, CDR2 SAAAGT. V lost 0 bases and J lost 3, with 14 bases in between. The CDR3 DNA sequence: TGTGCCAGCAGTTACTCGGGGGCAGCGGATTACACTGAAGCTTTCTTT. Protein product: CASSYSGAADYTEAFF.

The rearrangement links TRBV9 to TRBJ2-7, with 10 bases matching TRBD1. The CDR3 sequence is 15 residues long. Germline assignment: CDR1 SGDLS and CDR2 YYNGEE. The V segment lost 3 bases and the J segment 3 bases; nucleotides outside the gene matches: 6. CDR3 residues: CASSAVGQGDYEQYF. CDR3 bases: TGTGCCAGCAGCGCCGTCGGACAGGGGGACTACGAGCAGTACTTC.

The rearrangement links TRBV7-2 to TRBJ1-1; no reliable D call. Germline-derived CDR1 and CDR2 are SGHTA and FQGNSA. CDR3 length equals 15 residues. V dropped 0 bases and J dropped 0 bases, with 8 bases sitting between them. The CDR3 nucleotides read TGTGCCAGCAGCTTAGCGAGGGCCTTGAACACTGAAGCTTTCTTT. Amino acids: CASSLARALNTEAFF.

This chain joins TRBV7-2 and TRBJ2-5, with a possible D match to TRBD2 (6 bases). Per the germline V gene, CDR1 is SGHTA and CDR2 is FQGNSA. CDR3 length: 14 amino acids. Trimming took 2 bases from V and 5 from J, leaving 12 bases between them. CDR3 coding DNA: TGTGCCAGCAGCTTACTAGCGTCGTTCGAGACCCAGTACTTC. It translates to CASSLLASFETQYF.

This chain links TRBV6-5 with TRBJ2-1; TRBD1 aligns across 7 bases. Trimming removed 2 bases from V and 3 bases from J; junction bases left unmatched: 7. Germline assignment: CDR1 MNHEY and CDR2 SVGAGI. The CDR3 has 16 amino acids. CDR3 residues: CASSYTRQGDYNEQFF. CDR3 bases: TGTGCCAGCAGTTACACCAGACAGGGAGACTACAATGAGCAGTTCTTC.

CDR3: CAWSEGVTEAFF. In DNA form, the CDR3 reads TGTGCCTGGAGTGAGGGGGTCACTGAAGCTTTCTTT. The V call is TRBV30, the J call TRBJ1-1; perhaps TRBD1 as D (6 bases). V gave up 1 base and J gave up 4 bases, with 7 bases separating them. Germline-derived CDR1 and CDR2 are GTSNPN and SVGIG (reference sequence). This CDR3 contains 12 residues.

The V call is TRBV7-2, the J call TRBJ2-3; D gene unclear. The V and J ends lost 3 bases and 0 bases respectively, with 10 bases between them. CDR1 is SGHTA and CDR2 is FQGNSA in the germline V gene. This CDR3 has 15 residues. CDR3 in DNA: TGTGCCAGCAGCTTTAATCCCACAAGCACAGATACGCAGTATTTT. It translates to CASSFNPTSTDTQYF.

The chain uses TRBV5-1 and TRBJ1-1; no firm D call. Trimming took off 0 bases at V and 1 base at J, with 10 bases between the two ends. The CDR3 covers 15 residues. Germline values: CDR1 SGHRS, CDR2 YFSETQ. CDR3 DNA: TGCGCCAGCAGCTTGGTCCCAGGTCCGAACACTGAAGCTTTCTTT. Protein sequence: CASSLVPGPNTEAFF.

This clone was observed once. This sequence joins TRBV4-3 and TRBJ2-3; possible D gene TRBD2, 5 bases. V gave up 0 bases and J gave up 0 bases, with 13 bases separating them. Germline CDR1 LGHNA, CDR2 YSLEER. CDR3 length: 17 residues. The CDR3 nucleotides read TGCGCCAGCAGCCAAGATCTTCCGGGGTCTAGCACAGATACGCAGTATTTT. Its translation: CASSQDLPGSSTDTQYF.

This sequence joins TRBV13 and TRBJ2-1; 9 bases agree with TRBD1. J gave up 8 bases and V 5 bases, and 7 bases lay outside the gene matches. Germline lookup yields CDR1 PRHDT and CDR2 FYEKMQ (reference sequence). The CDR3 is made up of 14 amino acids. CDR3 coding DNA: TGTGCCAGCAGCCAGGGACAGGGACGGGATGAGCAGTTCTTC. Protein product: CASSQGQGRDEQFF.

The chain uses TRBV4-3 and TRBJ1-6; 9 bases match TRBD1. Germline CDR1 and CDR2: LGHNA and YSLEER. The ends lost 1 base at V and 10 bases at J; junction bases unmatched: 14. The CDR3 is 18 amino acids. The CDR3 here is CASSQGSGTGNGNSPLHF. CDR3 bases: TGCGCCAGCAGCCAAGGGTCCGGGACAGGGAATGGAAACTCACCCCTCCACTTT.

V usage is TRBV28 and J usage is TRBJ1-6; no firm D call. Germline V gene data show CDR1 as MDHEN and CDR2 as SYDVKM. The CDR3 runs to 13 residues. The ends were cut back, 6 bases at V and 7 bases at J, with 10 bases in the middle. In DNA form, the CDR3 reads TGTGCCAGCAGAAACGCTCAGAATTCACCCCTCCACTTT. Protein sequence: CASRNAQNSPLHF.

This clone was counted a single time. The chain uses TRBV28 and TRBJ2-3; 7 bases are a match to TRBD2. Germline CDR1 and CDR2: MDHEN and SYDVKM. The CDR3 extends over 16 amino acids. V gave up 2 bases and J gave up 1 base; unmatched junction bases: 6. The chain's CDR3 is CASSLESGARTDTQYF. The CDR3, as DNA: TGTGCCAGCAGTTTAGAGAGCGGGGCACGCACAGATACGCAGTATTTT. The full variable domain, with the rest looked up from reference TRBV28 and TRBJ2-3, is DVKVTQSSRYLVKRTGEKVFLECVQDMDHENMFWYRQDPGLGLRLIYFSYDVKMKEKGDIPEGYSVSREKKERFSLILESASTNQTSMYLCASSLESGARTDTQYFGPGTRLTVL.

This clone was seen a few times. The chain carries TRBV19 and TRBJ1-5; 9 positions agree with TRBD1. The J segment lost 7 bases and the V segment lost 7 bases, leaving 11 bases of the junction unmatched. CDR1 and CDR2 (germline): LNHDA, SQIVND (reference sequence). The CDR3 spans 15 residues. CDR3 DNA: TGTGCCAGTACTCTGTCGAGGACAGGGGAACAGCCCCAGCATTTT. This codes for CASTLSRTGEQPQHF.

CDR3 in amino acids: CASSEVGAGVGTEAFF. CDR3 DNA: TGTGCCAGCAGTGAAGTAGGGGCAGGGGTGGGCACTGAAGCTTTCTTT. This chain joins TRBV2 and TRBJ1-1; maybe TRBD1 (6 bases). Per the germline V gene, CDR1 is SNHLY and CDR2 is FYNNEI. V lost 1 base to trimming and J lost 4 bases, with 16 bases between them. This CDR3 comprises 16 residues.

The V and J genes are TRBV5-1 and TRBJ1-1; 7 bases are a match to TRBD1. After removal of 3 bases from V and 4 bases from J, the junction contained 6 bases not matched to a gene. Germline values: CDR1 SGHRS, CDR2 YFSETQ. The CDR3 is 14 amino acids. The CDR3 DNA is TGCGCCAGCAGCTCGACAGGGTCTGGCACTGAAGCTTTCTTT. Amino acid sequence: CASSSTGSGTEAFF. Full variable domain (outside the CDR3, taken from reference TRBV5-1 and TRBJ1-1): KAGVTQTPRYLIKTRGQQVTLSCSPISGHRSVSWYQQTPGQGLQFLFEYFSETQRNKGNFPGRFSGRQFSNSRSEMNVSTLELGDSALYLCASSSTGSGTEAFFGQGTRLTVV.

This chain connects TRBV10-1 to TRBJ1-6, with a possible D match to TRBD1 (6 bases). Trimming took off 3 bases at V and 10 bases at J, with 13 bases between the two ends. The CDR3 is 14 residues long. CDR1 and CDR2 (germline): WNHNN, SYGVQD (reference sequence). The CDR3 loop is CASSDGQGISPLHF. DNA for the CDR3: TGCGCCAGCAGTGACGGGCAGGGGATCTCACCCCTCCACTTT.

The V and J genes are TRBV5-1 and TRBJ1-2; D is ambiguous. This CDR3 has 15 amino acids. V dropped 4 bases and J dropped 4 bases, with 17 bases sitting between them. Germline CDR1 SGHRS, CDR2 YFSETQ. The CDR3 nucleotides are TGCGCCAGCAGCGCCCTTGCGGGTTCAGGCTATGGCTACACCTTC. As protein: CASSALAGSGYGYTF.

The chain employs TRBV4-1 and TRBJ2-5; the D gene is possibly TRBD1 (6 bases). Trimming shortened V by 1 base and J by 1 base, and 13 bases separated the two germline ends. The germline gives CDR1 MGHRA, CDR2 YSYEKL. The CDR3 is 16 residues long. The CDR3 spells CASSQGGAGAQETQYF. The CDR3 region has the DNA TGCGCCAGCAGCCAAGGTGGGGCAGGGGCCCAAGAGACCCAGTACTTC.

This clone has a single count. The chain is built from TRBV6-6 and TRBJ1-1, with 7 bases lining up with TRBD1. This CDR3 spans 14 amino acids. Germline V CDR1 and CDR2: MNHNY, SVGAGI (reference sequence). Losses at the gene ends were 6 bases for V and 2 bases for J; bases not matched to a gene: 6. CDR3 residues: CASRPGQTNTEAFF. In DNA form, the CDR3 reads TGTGCCAGCAGACCGGGACAGACAAACACTGAAGCTTTCTTT.

The chain is built from TRBV5-4 and TRBJ2-7, with 8 bases lining up with TRBD1. The germline CDR1 and CDR2 sequences are SGHNT and YYREEE (reference sequence). V was clipped by 1 base and J by 5 bases; unmatched bases: 8. CDR3 length: 15 residues. Here the CDR3 DNA reads TGTGCCAGCAGCTTGTCCGGGACAGGCATAAACGAGCAGTACTTC. This translates into CASSLSGTGINEQYF.

This clone was found once. The chain recombines TRBV9 with TRBJ2-2; 8 bases match TRBD2. CDR1 and CDR2 (germline): SGDLS, YYNGEE. The CDR3 is 14 amino acids. J was trimmed by 4 bases and V by 3 bases; bases with no gene match: 2. The CDR3 DNA sequence: TGTGCCAGCAGCGGAGCGGGGGTCACCGGGGAGCTGTTTTTT. Its protein product is CASSGAGVTGELFF. The variable domain in full, completed from reference TRBV9 and TRBJ2-2, reads DSGVTQTPKHLITATGQRVTLRCSPRSGDLSVYWYQQSLDQGLQFLIQYYNGEERAKGNILERFSAQQFPDLHSELNLSSLELGDSALYFCASSGAGVTGELFFGEGSRLTVL.

The rearrangement links TRBV6-1 to TRBJ1-4; tentative D call: TRBD1 (5 bases). The CDR3 is 15 residues long. Germline V gives CDR1 MNHNS, CDR2 SASEGT. The V end lost 4 bases, the J end lost 1 base, and 10 bases lay between the germline ends. The DNA for the CDR3 is TGTGCCAGCAGTGCCCCCACAGGAACTAATGAAAAACTGTTTTTT. It codes for CASSAPTGTNEKLFF.

The count of this clone is one. The chain uses TRBV9 and TRBJ2-3, with D perhaps TRBD2 (6 bases). The germline V gene has CDR1 SGDLS and CDR2 YYNGEE. The CDR3 runs to 14 residues. V lost 4 bases, J lost 1 base, and 10 bases lay in between. CDR3 region: CASSHRGGTDTQYF. The CDR3 region has the DNA TGTGCCAGCAGCCATCGCGGGGGCACAGATACGCAGTATTTT.

This clone was detected once. The J gene is TRBJ2-5, the V gene TRBV6-1, with 8 nucleotides matching TRBD1. Trimming took 6 bases from V and 5 from J; bases not matched to a gene: 5. The CDR3 consists of 13 residues. Germline V lookup: CDR1 MNHNS, CDR2 SASEGT. The CDR3 DNA sequence: TGTGCCAGCAGGCCGACAGGGGCTGAGACCCAGTACTTC. Translation: CASRPTGAETQYF.

The chain joins TRBV19 to TRBJ2-3; a weak D match, TRBD1 (7 bases). The germline V gene encodes CDR1 LNHDA and CDR2 SQIVND (reference sequence). This CDR3 has 16 residues. Trimming took 4 bases from V and 7 from J, leaving 21 bases between them. CDR3 residues: CASSTPGQAGFNTQYF. The DNA for the CDR3 is TGTGCCAGTAGTACCCCCGGACAGGCGGGATTTAATACGCAGTATTTT.

The chain is built from TRBV28 and TRBJ1-1; D possibly corresponds to TRBD1 (5 bases). The V end was cut by 3 bases, the J end by 2 bases, with 13 bases between. Per germline, CDR1 MDHEN and CDR2 SYDVKM. The CDR3 extends over 15 amino acids. The CDR3 DNA reads as TGTGCCAGCAGTTTTATAGGGGCCACTAACACTGAAGCTTTCTTT. It yields the protein CASSFIGATNTEAFF.

The rearrangement joins TRBV4-3 to TRBJ2-1; D gene ambiguous. Trimming pared 4 bases from V and 5 bases from J, leaving 12 bases between. Germline values: CDR1 LGHNA, CDR2 YSLEER. This CDR3 spans 14 amino acids. The CDR3 DNA sequence: TGCGCCAGCAGCCGGCTGCCAACAAACAATGAGCAGTTCTTC. Its protein is CASSRLPTNNEQFF.

The chain has TRBV30 and TRBJ1-1, with D possibly matching TRBD1 (6 bases). V lost 7 bases to trimming and J lost 3 bases, with 12 bases between them. CDR3 length: 12 residues. Germline V gives CDR1 GTSNPN, CDR2 SVGIG (reference sequence). The CDR3 region is CASRGTYTEAFF. The CDR3 bases are TGTGCCTCCAGGGGTACCTACACTGAAGCTTTCTTT.